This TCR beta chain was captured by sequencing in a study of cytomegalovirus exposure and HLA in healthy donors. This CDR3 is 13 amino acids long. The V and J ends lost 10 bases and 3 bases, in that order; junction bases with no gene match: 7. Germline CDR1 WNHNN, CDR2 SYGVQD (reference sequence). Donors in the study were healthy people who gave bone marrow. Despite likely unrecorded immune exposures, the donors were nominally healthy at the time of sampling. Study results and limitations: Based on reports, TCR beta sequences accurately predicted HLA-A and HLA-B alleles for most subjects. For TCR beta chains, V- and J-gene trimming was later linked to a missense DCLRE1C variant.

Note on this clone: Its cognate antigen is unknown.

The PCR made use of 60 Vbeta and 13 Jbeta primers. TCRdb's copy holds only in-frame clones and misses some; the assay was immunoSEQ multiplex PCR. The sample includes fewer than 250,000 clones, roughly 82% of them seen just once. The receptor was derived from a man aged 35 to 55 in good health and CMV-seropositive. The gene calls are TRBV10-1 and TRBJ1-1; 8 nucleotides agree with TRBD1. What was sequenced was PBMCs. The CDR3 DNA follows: TGCGCCACCTCGACAGGGGAGGACACTGAAGCTTTCTTT. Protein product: CATSTGEDTEAFF.